One sample yielded the 7 T cell receptor beta chains listed below, sequenced in a study of CD8 T cells in Susac syndrome. 0.5 to 1 ug RNA was reverse transcribed with random hexamers. In TCRdb, the immunoSEQ multiplex PCR reads were re-called with MiXCR into one record per CDR3 protein. The sample consists of some 170,000 distinct CDR3 sequences, less than 95% of them appearing once. The sequencing input was CD4+ T cells from PBMCs. These receptors were obtained from a human donor with multiple sclerosis.

V gene TRBV19 combines with J gene TRBJ2-2; no definite D call. Germline CDR1 LNHDA, CDR2 SQIVND (reference sequence). The germline V and J ends were trimmed by 7 bases and 2 bases, with 5 bases remaining between them. The CDR3 sequence is 12 residues long. CDR3 loop: CASNLNTGELFF. The CDR3 bases are TGTGCCAGTAATCTAAACACCGGGGAGCTGTTTTTT.

The chain combines TRBV7-2 with TRBJ1-3; D ambiguous. Germline V CDR1 and CDR2: SGHTA, FQGNSA. This CDR3 spans 13 amino acids. The V end lost 6 bases, the J end lost 1 base, and 7 bases lay between the germline ends. CDR3 amino acids: CASREQSGNTIYF. DNA for the CDR3: TGTGCCAGCAGAGAACAGTCTGGAAACACCATATATTTT.

This chain links TRBV11-2 with TRBJ2-1; possibly TRBD2 for D (5 bases). CDR3 length equals 13 residues. Germline V gene lookup returns CDR1 SGHAT and CDR2 FQNNGV. The V and J ends lost 4 bases and 9 bases respectively, with 13 bases between them. In DNA form, the CDR3 reads TGTGCCAGCAGCTCACAGAGGGAGAGTGAGCAGTTCTTC. Its translation: CASSSQRESEQFF.

The chain has TRBV15 and TRBJ2-1; 9 bases line up with TRBD2. Per the germline V gene, CDR1 is LNHNV and CDR2 is YYDKDF (reference sequence). The CDR3 extends over 17 amino acids. The V segment lost 3 bases and the J segment 0 bases; nucleotides outside the gene matches: 6. The CDR3 nucleotides read TGTGCCACCAGCAGCCCAGCGGGGGGAAGCTCCTACAATGAGCAGTTCTTC. The encoded protein is CATSSPAGGSSYNEQFF. Complete variable domain (other parts from reference TRBV15 and TRBJ2-1): DAMVIQNPRYQVTQFGKPVTLSCSQTLNHNVMYWYQQKSSQAPKLLFHYYDKDFNNEADTPDNFQSRRPNTSFCFLDIRSPGLGDTAMYLCATSSPAGGSSYNEQFFGPGTRLTVL.

This sequence joins TRBV2 and TRBJ2-5; unclear D gene. V was clipped by 5 bases and J by 4 bases, with 11 bases between them. The germline gives CDR1 SNHLY, CDR2 FYNNEI. This CDR3 is built from 13 residues. The CDR3 region has the DNA TGTGCCAGCAGTTCGATGAGTAGAGAGACCCAGTACTTC. It codes for CASSSMSRETQYF. The whole variable domain, remainder taken from reference TRBV2 and TRBJ2-5, is EPEVTQTPSHQVTQMGQEVILRCVPISNHLYFYWYRQILGQKVEFLVSFYNNEISEKSEIFDDQFSVERPDGSNFTLKIRSTKLEDSAMYFCASSSMSRETQYFGPGTRLLVL.

The chain has TRBV3-1 and TRBJ1-1; TRBD1 might be the D (5 bases). V dropped 2 bases and J dropped 4 bases, with 11 bases sitting between them. This CDR3 is built from 14 residues. Germline V gene lookup returns CDR1 LGHDT and CDR2 YNNKEL (reference sequence). This CDR3 is CASSQLTGGTEAFF. The CDR3 coding sequence is TGTGCCAGCAGCCAACTTACGGGGGGCACTGAAGCTTTCTTT.

The chain carries TRBV5-1 and TRBJ1-4; D not certain. Germline assignment: CDR1 SGHRS and CDR2 YFSETQ. V was cut by 0 bases and J by 8 bases, with 14 bases left in between. The CDR3 sequence is 15 residues long. The CDR3 DNA reads as TGCGCCAGCAGCTTGGAAGGCCTCTCAAGCGAAAAACTGTTTTTT. Translating gives CASSLEGLSSEKLFF.